Sequencing of this TCR beta chain was carried out in a study of blood T cell repertoires in COVID-19. At the level of the study: T cells, B-cell-depleted T cells, or PBMCs supplied cDNA or gDNA.

In the study's own analysis: Amplification of reference gene primers provided the estimated nucleated cell counts. Produced via immunoSEQ multiplex PCR; TCRdb's table is partial and in-frame only. V and J calls and clone size are copied from that table; D and trimming were computed from the DNA. The sample consists of some 290,000 clones, about 86% of them appearing once. CDR1 KGHSH and CDR2 LQKENI come from the germline V gene. V lost 4 bases, J lost 9 bases, and 13 bases lay in between. This CDR3 has 14 amino acids. The receptor was isolated from a woman in her twenties or thirties with COVID-19, enrolled during active disease. Material: peripheral blood. The chain joins TRBV18 to TRBJ1-6; TRBD1 might be the D (5 bases). This CDR3 is CASSLQGIGSPLHF. The CDR3 DNA reads as TGTGCCAGCTCACTTCAGGGTATTGGTTCACCCCTCCACTTT. The full variable domain, completed using reference TRBV18 and TRBJ1-6, is NAGVMQNPRHLVRRRGQEARLRCSPMKGHSHVYWYRQLPEEGLKFMVYLQKENIIDESGMPKERFSAEFPKEGPSILRIQQVVRGDSAAYFCASSLQGIGSPLHFGNGTRLTVT.